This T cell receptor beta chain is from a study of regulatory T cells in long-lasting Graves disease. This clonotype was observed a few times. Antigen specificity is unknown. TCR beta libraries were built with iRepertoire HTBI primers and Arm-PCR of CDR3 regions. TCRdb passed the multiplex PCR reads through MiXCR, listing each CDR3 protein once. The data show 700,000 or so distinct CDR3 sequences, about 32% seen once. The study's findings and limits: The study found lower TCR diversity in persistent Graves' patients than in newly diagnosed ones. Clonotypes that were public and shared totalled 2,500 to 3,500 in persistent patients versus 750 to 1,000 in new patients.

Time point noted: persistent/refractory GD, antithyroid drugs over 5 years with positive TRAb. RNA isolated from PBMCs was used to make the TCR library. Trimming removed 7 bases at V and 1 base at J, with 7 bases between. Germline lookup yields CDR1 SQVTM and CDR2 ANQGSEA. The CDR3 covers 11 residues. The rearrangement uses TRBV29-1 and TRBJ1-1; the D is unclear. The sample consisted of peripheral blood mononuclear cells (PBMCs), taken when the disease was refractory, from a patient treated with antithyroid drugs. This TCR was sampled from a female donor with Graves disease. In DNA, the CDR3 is TGCAGCGCAATAGAGAACACTGAAGCTTTCTTT. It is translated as CSAIENTEAFF.